A selection of T cell receptor beta chains follows, all from one sample in a study of PD-L1 blockade in urothelial cancer. The method was immunoSEQ multiplex PCR; TCRdb's version includes in-frame clones alone and lacks a portion of them. The table lists approximately 55,000 clones, 85% to 90% of them singletons. This material consisted of PBMCs, taken around atezolizumab (anti-PD-L1) treatment. Every receptor here comes from a man in his sixties with urothelial cancer. Both conserved end residues are part of each CDR3. D genes are given only for firm matches. Clone size appears in some rows only: once, few, many, or a class for an expanded clone.

TRBD2,TRBJ2-1,.,TRBV5-1,TGCGCCAGCAGCTTCTCCGGGGGGAAAGGGAATGAGCAGTTCTTC,CASSFSGGKGNEQFF
.,TRBJ2-7,few,TRBV4-2,TGTGCCAGCAGCAAAACCCCAGGTTACTTCTCCTACGAGCAGTACTTC,CASSKTPGYFSYEQYF
TRBD2,TRBJ2-5,.,TRBV5-1,TGCGCCAGCAGACTGGGGGGGAGGAACCAAGAGACCCAGTACTTC,CASRLGGRNQETQYF
.,TRBJ2-4,.,TRBV2,TGTGCCAGCAGTGAAGGTATCACGGAGGACATTCAGTACTTC,CASSEGITEDIQYF
TRBD2,TRBJ2-3,.,TRBV11-3,TGTGCCAGCAGCCTGGGGACTAGCGGGAAGGCAGATACGCAGTATTTT,CASSLGTSGKADTQYF
TRBD1,TRBJ1-2,.,TRBV27,TGTGCCAGCACCTCCCGAACAGGGGGCGGATATGGCTACACCTTC,CASTSRTGGGYGYTF
.,TRBJ1-5,.,TRBV19,TGTGCCAGTAGTATAGGGTCGGGAACTAGCAATCAGCCCCAGCATTTT,CASSIGSGTSNQPQHF
TRBD1,TRBJ2-2,few,TRBV29-1,TGCAGCGTGGACAGGGAGAACACCGGGGAGCTGTTTTTT,CSVDRENTGELFF
TRBD1,TRBJ1-2,.,TRBV28,TGTGCCAGCAGTTTCGTGCTGGGACAGGGATTAGCTAACTATGGCTACACCTTC,CASSFVLGQGLANYGYTF
.,TRBJ2-1,.,TRBV18,TGTGCCAGCTCACCGGCCAACAATGAGCAGTTCTTC,CASSPANNEQFF
.,TRBJ2-2,.,TRBV2,TGTGCCAGCAGTTGGTCAGGGTACACCGGGGAGCTGTTTTTT,CASSWSGYTGELFF
.,TRBJ2-5,.,TRBV7-7,TGTGCTAGCAGCGTGGACAGACAAGAGACCCAGTACTTC,CASSVDRQETQYF
TRBD1,TRBJ2-5,.,TRBV7-9,TGTGCCAGCAGCTTAGGGGACAGGGGGGAGACCCAGTACTTC,CASSLGDRGETQYF
.,TRBJ1-1,.,TRBV5-1,TGCGCCAGCAGCTTGACGGGTCGGGAGAACACTGAAGCTTTCTTT,CASSLTGRENTEAFF
.,TRBJ1-5,.,TRBV15,TGTGCCACCAGCAGAGATTCAGGGCCCAATCAGCCCCAGCATTTT,CATSRDSGPNQPQHF
.,TRBJ2-3,.,TRBV5-1,TGCGCCAGCAGCCCGGGTGGCACAGATACGCAGTATTTT,CASSPGGTDTQYF
TRBD2,TRBJ2-5,.,TRBV10-1,TGCGCCAGCAGTCTGGTTTCTAGCGGAAAATTTCGAATGGAGACCCAGTACTTC,CASSLVSSGKFRMETQYF
TRBD2,TRBJ2-5,.,TRBV25-1,TGTGCCAGCAGTGGGGGTACTAGCGGCTCAAGGTACTTC,CASSGGTSGSRYF
TRBD1,TRBJ1-1,.,TRBV2,TGTGCCAGCAGTGTCAGGGGGGCAGTAAACACTGAAGCTTTCTTT,CASSVRGAVNTEAFF
TRBD2,TRBJ2-3,.,TRBV7-3,TGTGCCAGCAGCTCCGGACTAGCGGGGGGCTCTGCAGATACGCAGTATTTT,CASSSGLAGGSADTQYF
TRBD1,TRBJ2-6,.,TRBV5-1,TGCGCCAGCAGCCTTTCCCCAGGGGGCGCTGGGGCCAACGTCCTGACTTTC,CASSLSPGGAGANVLTF
TRBD1,TRBJ2-6,.,TRBV9,TGTGCCAGCAGCGGCCAGGGGGCTGGGGCCAACGTCCTGACTTTC,CASSGQGAGANVLTF
.,TRBJ1-3,once,TRBV6-1,TGTGCCAGCAGTACGACAGACGGAAACACCATATATTTT,CASSTTDGNTIYF
TRBD1,TRBJ2-6,.,TRBV5-6,TGTGCCAGCAGCCGGGGGACAGGGGGCGTCTCTGGGGCCAACGTCCTGACTTTC,CASSRGTGGVSGANVLTF
TRBD2,TRBJ2-3,.,TRBV2,TGTGCCAGCAGGCAGACTAGCGGGAGGCGCGCAGATACGCAGTATTTT,CASRQTSGRRADTQYF